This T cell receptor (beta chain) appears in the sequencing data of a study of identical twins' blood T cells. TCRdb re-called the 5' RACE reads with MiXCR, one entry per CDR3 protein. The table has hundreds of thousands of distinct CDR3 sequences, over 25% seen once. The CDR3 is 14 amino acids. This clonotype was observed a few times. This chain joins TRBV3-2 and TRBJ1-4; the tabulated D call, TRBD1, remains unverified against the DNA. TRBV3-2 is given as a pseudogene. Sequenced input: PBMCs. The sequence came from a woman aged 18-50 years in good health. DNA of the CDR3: TGTGCCAGCAGGGGGAGGAGGGGCGAAGAAAAACTGTTTTTT. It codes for CASRGRRGEEKLFF.